These 30 T cell receptor beta chains were all obtained from the same sample, sequenced in a study of shared clonotypes between healthy human individuals. Sequenced by immunoSEQ multiplex PCR; TCRdb stores in-frame clones only, minus some. The table includes 600,000 to 700,000 clones, around 73% detected once. The sequenced sample was memory CD4+ T cells sorted from blood. Noted subset: CD45RA-negative fraction. The receptors stem from a woman aged 25-40 years in good health.

The chain recombines TRBV5-1 with TRBJ2-1; 10 nucleotides line up with TRBD2. This CDR3 contains 16 residues. V was clipped by 3 bases and J by 3 bases; unmatched bases: 6. The germline V gene has CDR1 SGHRS and CDR2 YFSETQ. The CDR3 DNA reads as TGCGCCAGCAGCTCTACACTAGCGGGATTCTACAATGAGCAGTTCTTC. It translates to CASSSTLAGFYNEQFF.

The chain couples TRBV7-2 to TRBJ2-1; no firm D call. CDR3 length: 15 amino acids. Per the germline V gene, CDR1 is SGHTA and CDR2 is FQGNSA. Trimming removed 5 bases from V and 5 bases from J, with 16 bases in between. Here the CDR3 reads CASSLLVLIDNEQFF. The CDR3, as DNA: TGTGCCAGCAGCCTTCTAGTCCTTATCGACAATGAGCAGTTCTTC.

The V call is TRBV6-1, the J call TRBJ2-7; no firm D call. Trimming pared 2 bases from V and 3 bases from J, leaving 14 bases between. Germline V gene sequence: CDR1 MNHNS, CDR2 SASEGT. This CDR3 contains 15 residues. The CDR3 region is CASSELKSWGYEQYF. The DNA for the CDR3 is TGTGCCAGCAGTGAACTCAAGTCCTGGGGCTACGAGCAGTACTTC.

The J gene is TRBJ1-5, the V gene TRBV5-8; 7 bases fit TRBD1. The CDR3 is 15 amino acids. Germline V gene lookup returns CDR1 SGHTS and CDR2 YDEGEE. V shed 4 bases, J shed 2 bases, and the junction held 6 bases outside the gene matches. The CDR3 sequence: CASSPQGYGNQPQHF. CDR3 DNA: TGTGCCAGCAGCCCACAGGGGTACGGCAATCAGCCCCAGCATTTT.

Worth noting for this clone: At the DNA level, this CDR3 is encoded by other sequences in the same sample as well. This chain joins TRBV5-1 and TRBJ1-1, with D unresolved. Trimming took off 0 bases at V and 1 base at J, with 1 base between the two ends. The germline gives CDR1 SGHRS, CDR2 YFSETQ. The CDR3 is 12 amino acids. The CDR3, as DNA: TGCGCCAGCAGCTTGGCGAACACTGAAGCTTTCTTT. Translating gives CASSLANTEAFF.

Comment on this clone: Just one base apart from a much larger clone, this may be a read error. The sample carries other DNA sequences with the same CDR3. The chain employs TRBV9 and TRBJ1-2, with D uncertain. V shed 0 bases and J shed 2 bases, with 8 bases lying between them. The V gene's germline CDR1 is SGDLS and CDR2 YYNGEE. The CDR3 totals 14 residues. The CDR3 loop reads CASSVGTENYGYTF. The CDR3, as DNA: TGTGCCAGCAGCGTAGGTACGGAGAACTATGGCTACACCTTC.

V and J are TRBV28 and TRBJ1-1; D might be TRBD1 (5 bases). Trimming removed 8 bases from V and 2 bases from J, with 21 bases in between. Per the germline V gene, CDR1 is MDHEN and CDR2 is SYDVKM. The CDR3 totals 16 residues. The CDR3 protein is CASPPRGKRENTEAFF. For the CDR3, the DNA is TGTGCCAGCCCCCCGAGGGGAAAGAGGGAAAACACTGAAGCTTTCTTT.

Notes on this clone: The sample contains more than one DNA sequence encoding this CDR3. The gene calls are TRBV11-2 and TRBJ2-6; TRBD1 is a possible D gene (5 bases). Germline V gene data show CDR1 as SGHAT and CDR2 as FQNNGV. The V gene lost 5 bases and the J gene lost 2 bases, with 10 bases spanning the gap. The CDR3 runs to 15 residues. The DNA for the CDR3 is TGTGCCAGCAGCCTCACAGGCGCTGGGGCCAACGTCCTGACTTTC. It translates to CASSLTGAGANVLTF.

V is TRBV5-1 and J is TRBJ2-3; 8 nucleotides match TRBD2. Looked up from germline, CDR1 is SGHRS and CDR2 is YFSETQ. The CDR3 spans 14 residues. Trimming cost V 4 bases and J 6 bases; bases outside gene matches: 7. CDR3 loop: CASSPGTSSDTQYF. The CDR3 nucleotides are TGCGCCAGCAGCCCGGGGACTAGTTCGGATACGCAGTATTTT. Looking up the rest from reference TRBV5-1 and TRBJ2-3 gives the full variable domain: KAGVTQTPRYLIKTRGQQVTLSCSPISGHRSVSWYQQTPGQGLQFLFEYFSETQRNKGNFPGRFSGRQFSNSRSEMNVSTLELGDSALYLCASSPGTSSDTQYFGPGTRLTVL.

This chain connects TRBV15 to TRBJ1-2; 12 bases map to TRBD1. Trimming cost V 1 base and J 3 bases; bases outside gene matches: 3. The germline V gene has CDR1 LNHNV and CDR2 YYDKDF (reference sequence). The CDR3 spans 16 residues. This CDR3 is CATSRVGTGGDYGYTF. Written as DNA, the CDR3 is TGTGCCACCAGCAGAGTCGGGACAGGGGGCGACTATGGCTACACCTTC.

The chain employs TRBV28 and TRBJ2-7; D remains ambiguous. The V gene lost 6 bases and the J gene lost 5 bases, with 14 bases spanning the gap. This CDR3 region has 13 residues. Per the germline V gene, CDR1 is MDHEN and CDR2 is SYDVKM. As DNA, the CDR3 is TGTGCCAGCAGCCTCATGGGTCTGAACGAGCAGTACTTC. It encodes CASSLMGLNEQYF. The full variable domain, with the rest looked up from reference TRBV28 and TRBJ2-7, is DVKVTQSSRYLVKRTGEKVFLECVQDMDHENMFWYRQDPGLGLRLIYFSYDVKMKEKGDIPEGYSVSREKKERFSLILESASTNQTSMYLCASSLMGLNEQYFGPGTRLTVT.

The V and J genes are TRBV2 and TRBJ2-5, with a weak D call TRBD1 (5 bases). Looked up from germline, CDR1 is SNHLY and CDR2 is FYNNEI. The CDR3 extends over 12 amino acids. Trimming shortened V by 7 bases and J by 5 bases, and 11 bases separated the two germline ends. The CDR3 protein is CASMSGYETQYF. CDR3 in DNA: TGTGCCAGCATGTCAGGGTACGAGACCCAGTACTTC.

This clone was observed a handful of times. The rearrangement joins TRBV11-3 to TRBJ2-2; a weak D match, TRBD1 (5 bases). CDR3 length equals 12 residues. Germline V CDR1 and CDR2: SGHNT, YENEEA. V was shortened by 5 bases and J by 7 bases, with 8 bases between the two germline ends. The CDR3 region is CASSLTGGELFF. As DNA, the CDR3 is TGTGCCAGCAGCCTTACAGGCGGGGAGCTGTTTTTT.

The chain uses TRBV4-2 and TRBJ1-1; D not resolved. From germline, CDR1 is LGHNA and CDR2 YNFKEQ. The CDR3 is 13 amino acids. V lost 0 bases to trimming and J lost 4 bases, with 6 bases between them. CDR3: CASSQDWATEAFF. The CDR3 nucleotides are TGTGCCAGCAGCCAAGATTGGGCCACTGAAGCTTTCTTT.

This rearrangement joins TRBV11-2 to TRBJ1-2; D might be TRBD1 (5 bases). The CDR3 contains 14 residues. Trimming left V 5 bases short and J 8 bases short, with 18 bases between. The V gene's germline CDR1 is SGHAT and CDR2 FQNNGV. This CDR3 reads CASSTMGELGGYTF. CDR3 bases: TGTGCCAGCAGCACAATGGGGGAACTTGGGGGCTACACCTTC. Drawing the rest from reference TRBV11-2 and TRBJ1-2, the complete variable domain is EAGVAQSPRYKIIEKRQSVAFWCNPISGHATLYWYQQILGQGPKLLIQFQNNGVVDDSQLPKDRFSAERLKGVDSTLKIQPAKLEDSAVYLCASSTMGELGGYTFGSGTRLTVV.

A word on this clone: Other DNA variants within this sample encode the same CDR3. The rearrangement links TRBV5-1 to TRBJ2-1; tentatively, D is TRBD2 (6 bases). V lost 0 bases and J 4 bases, leaving 11 bases between the germline ends. The CDR3 contains 15 residues. Germline V lookup: CDR1 SGHRS, CDR2 YFSETQ. The DNA for the CDR3 is TGCGCCAGCAGCTTGGGGTCGGCGGGGTACAATGAGCAGTTCTTC. As protein: CASSLGSAGYNEQFF.

V usage is TRBV11-1 and J usage is TRBJ2-1; TRBD2 agrees at 8 bases. This CDR3 region has 15 residues. V was pared by 3 bases and J by 7 bases, with 8 bases of the junction left unmatched. The germline gives CDR1 SGHAT, CDR2 FQDESV (reference sequence). This CDR3 is CASSLETGGFNEQFF. The CDR3 coding sequence is TGTGCCAGCAGCTTGGAAACGGGAGGGTTTAATGAGCAGTTCTTC.

This clone was detected only a few times. The rearrangement uses TRBV5-1 and TRBJ1-2; D gene uncertain. V lost 0 bases and J lost 8, with 14 bases in between. The germline gives CDR1 SGHRS, CDR2 YFSETQ. The CDR3 extends over 14 amino acids. CDR3 amino acids: CASSLEATDVGYTF. CDR3 nucleotide sequence: TGCGCCAGCAGCTTGGAGGCCACGGACGTGGGCTACACCTTC. Variable domain in full (rest from reference TRBV5-1 and TRBJ1-2): KAGVTQTPRYLIKTRGQQVTLSCSPISGHRSVSWYQQTPGQGLQFLFEYFSETQRNKGNFPGRFSGRQFSNSRSEMNVSTLELGDSALYLCASSLEATDVGYTFGSGTRLTVV.

This chain connects TRBV19 to TRBJ2-6; no clear D gene. V was pared by 1 base and J by 0 bases, with 7 bases between. This CDR3 is 16 amino acids long. In germline, CDR1 is LNHDA, CDR2 SQIVND (reference sequence). For the CDR3, the DNA is TGTGCCAGTAGTATAGTGAGGAGCTCTGGGGCCAACGTCCTGACTTTC. This encodes CASSIVRSSGANVLTF.

This chain joins TRBV28 and TRBJ2-5; D is uncertain. TRBJ2-7 matches the DNA end more closely, so the J call is doubtful. Germline CDR1 and CDR2: MDHEN and SYDVKM. This CDR3 has 12 residues. Here the CDR3 DNA reads TGTGCCAGCAGTTTGGTAGTCTACGAGCAGTACTTC. It translates to CASSLVVYEQYF.

The J gene is TRBJ2-7, the V gene TRBV9; the D is unclear. The CDR3 covers 16 residues. Germline CDR1 is SGDLS and CDR2 is YYNGEE. V lost 0 bases to trimming and J lost 6 bases, with 19 bases between them. DNA of the CDR3: TGTGCCAGCAGCGTAGGACCTGCTAGAAAGGGTGGCGAGCAGTACTTC. Protein: CASSVGPARKGGEQYF.

This clone was seen just once. The genes are TRBV2 and TRBJ2-5; TRBD1 agrees at 7 bases. V gave up 4 bases and J gave up 2 bases; unmatched junction bases: 10. CDR1 and CDR2 (germline): SNHLY, FYNNEI. The CDR3 spans 16 residues. For the CDR3, the DNA is TGTGCCAGCAGTGCCCGCCTTGGACAGGTTCAAGAGACCCAGTACTTC. Protein product: CASSARLGQVQETQYF.

The chain joins TRBV27 to TRBJ1-3; weak D call: TRBD1 (5 bases). Trimming left V 1 base short and J 1 base short, with 11 bases between. The CDR3 spans 16 residues. Germline CDR1 reads MNHEY; CDR2 reads SMNVEV (reference sequence). The CDR3: CASSLYAEGSGNTIYF. CDR3 nucleotide sequence: TGTGCCAGCAGTTTATACGCAGAGGGGTCTGGAAACACCATATATTTT.

This clone came up a few times. The genes are TRBV7-9 and TRBJ1-1; D gene unclear. V dropped 2 bases and J dropped 1 base, with 5 bases sitting between them. CDR1 SEHNR and CDR2 FQNEAQ come from the germline V gene (reference sequence). The CDR3 contains 13 residues. The DNA of the CDR3 is TGTGCCAGCAGCTTACAGAGGAACACTGAAGCTTTCTTT. Protein: CASSLQRNTEAFF.

The chain has TRBV19 and TRBJ1-2; 8 bases line up with TRBD1. This CDR3 has 13 residues. Trimming removed 6 bases from V and 6 bases from J; junction bases left unmatched: 6. In germline, CDR1 is LNHDA, CDR2 SQIVND (reference sequence). The CDR3 region has the DNA TGTGCCAGTAGAAGACAGGGGTCGGATGGCTACACCTTC. Encoded protein: CASRRQGSDGYTF.

The J gene is TRBJ1-2, the V gene TRBV4-1, with no clear D. Per germline, CDR1 MGHRA and CDR2 YSYEKL. CDR3 length: 15 residues. The ends were cut back, 0 bases at V and 5 bases at J, with 13 bases in the middle. The CDR3 loop is CASSQDSRVGYGYTF. The CDR3 DNA follows: TGCGCCAGCAGCCAAGACTCAAGGGTTGGTTATGGCTACACCTTC.

The chain is built from TRBV7-8 and TRBJ2-7; tentative D call: TRBD2 (6 bases). The V end lost 1 base, the J end lost 9 bases, and 22 bases lay between the germline ends. Germline V gene data show CDR1 as SGHVS and CDR2 as FQNEAQ. The CDR3 length is 16 residues. CDR3 sequence: CASSLGPGGSPLAQYF. CDR3 sequence (DNA): TGTGCCAGCAGCTTAGGGCCCGGGGGAAGCCCCTTAGCGCAGTACTTC.

This chain links TRBV27 with TRBJ2-7; no definite D call. Germline lookup yields CDR1 MNHEY and CDR2 SMNVEV (reference sequence). This CDR3 is built from 14 residues. Trimming pared 2 bases from V and 2 bases from J, leaving 10 bases between. The CDR3, as DNA: TGTGCCAGCAGTTTAAGGCCCGCGGCCTACGAGCAGTACTTC. Its protein product is CASSLRPAAYEQYF.

This clone was found once. The CDR3 DNA reads as TGCAGCGTCTTACAGGGAGGTGGCTATGGCTACACCTTC. It encodes CSVLQGGGYGYTF. The rearrangement links TRBV29-1 to TRBJ1-2; weak D call: TRBD1 (6 bases). CDR1 SQVTM and CDR2 ANQGSEA come from the germline V gene. The CDR3 is 13 residues long. V was shortened by 6 bases and J by 4 bases, with 15 bases between the two germline ends.

The chain combines TRBV7-8 with TRBJ2-7; tentatively, D is TRBD2 (5 bases). V lost 1 base to trimming and J lost 6 bases, with 13 bases between them. The germline gives CDR1 SGHVS, CDR2 FQNEAQ. The CDR3 length is 14 residues. The CDR3 is CASSLGSSEGEQYF. CDR3 DNA: TGTGCCAGCAGCTTAGGTTCCAGCGAGGGCGAGCAGTACTTC.